The 16 T cell receptor beta chains below were found in one sample sequenced in a study of T cells in Graves' hyperthyroidism and ophthalmopathy. Amplified regions were TCR beta CDR3 sequences from RNA transcripts. The TCR CDR3 first-round RT-PCR relied on the HTBI primer set. TCRdb re-analysed the multiplex PCR reads in MiXCR, keeping a single row per CDR3 protein. The data hold 750,000 to 900,000 distinct CDR3 sequences, with 35% to 45% observed a single time. Sequences were obtained from blood. These TCRs come from a man between 18 and 35 years old with Graves' hyperthyroidism.

Only a few counts were recorded for this clonotype. V usage is TRBV11-3 and J usage is TRBJ1-6; D not resolved. Germline assignment: CDR1 SGHNT and CDR2 YENEEA. This CDR3 is 15 amino acids long. The V and J ends lost 1 base and 7 bases respectively, with 11 bases between them. This chain's CDR3 is CASSLGPGKNSPLHF. The CDR3, as DNA: TGTGCCAGCAGCTTAGGTCCGGGGAAGAATTCACCCCTCCACTTT.

This sequence joins TRBV2 and TRBJ1-5, with no clear D. CDR3 length: 16 residues. Trimming removed 5 bases at V and 0 bases at J, with 14 bases between. Germline V lookup: CDR1 SNHLY, CDR2 FYNNEI. The CDR3 reads CASSYRPSLSNQPQHF. The CDR3 bases are TGTGCCAGCAGTTACCGGCCATCACTTAGCAATCAGCCCCAGCATTTT.

The rearrangement uses TRBV2 and TRBJ2-2; 10 nucleotides line up with TRBD2. The V segment lost 5 bases and the J segment 5 bases; nucleotides outside the gene matches: 14. CDR1 and CDR2 from the germline V gene are SNHLY and FYNNEI. The CDR3 sequence is 18 residues long. As DNA, the CDR3 is TGTGCCAGCAGTAAGTTGACTAGCGGGTATACGAGGACCGGGGAGCTGTTTTTT. Protein sequence: CASSKLTSGYTRTGELFF.

Only a few counts were recorded for this clonotype. The CDR3 DNA reads as TGTGCCAGCAGTTACGGGCGCGGGGGAGCCGAGCAGTACTTC. Its translation is CASSYGRGGAEQYF. The chain has TRBV6-5 and TRBJ2-7, with 7 bases identical to TRBD2. The junction had 7 bases not matched to a gene; V was cut back by 2 bases and J by 6 bases. The V gene's germline CDR1 is MNHEY and CDR2 SVGAGI. This CDR3 is built from 14 residues.

This clonotype was seen a handful of times. The chain is built from TRBV2 and TRBJ1-4; the match to TRBD1 covers 8 bases. This CDR3 is built from 14 residues. Losses at the gene ends were 7 bases for V and 7 bases for J; bases not matched to a gene: 8. CDR1 and CDR2 from the germline V gene are SNHLY and FYNNEI. CDR3: CASTTTGEGEKLFF. CDR3 in DNA: TGTGCCAGCACTACGACAGGGGAAGGTGAAAAACTGTTTTTT.

Note on this clonotype: A much larger clonotype is one base distant, so this may be a read error. The chain recombines TRBV7-9 with TRBJ2-7, with TRBD2 as a possible D gene (6 bases). Germline values: CDR1 SEHNR, CDR2 FQNEAQ (reference sequence). The CDR3 covers 12 residues. The CDR3 is CASTGEDYEHYF. CDR3 coding DNA: TGTGCCAGCACCGGGGAGGACTACGAGCATTACTTC.

V usage is TRBV9 and J usage is TRBJ2-5, with unresolved D. V was trimmed by 0 bases and J by 5 bases, leaving 8 bases between them. The CDR3 totals 13 residues. Germline V gene lookup returns CDR1 SGDLS and CDR2 YYNGEE. The CDR3 reads CASSVALSETQYF. The DNA of the CDR3 is TGTGCCAGCAGCGTAGCTCTATCTGAGACCCAGTACTTC.

This chain joins TRBV5-1 and TRBJ1-3, with a weak D call TRBD1 (6 bases). From germline, CDR1 is SGHRS and CDR2 YFSETQ. The ends were cut back, 4 bases at V and 2 bases at J, with 13 bases in the middle. The CDR3 is made up of 15 amino acids. In DNA form, the CDR3 reads TGCGCCAGCAGCGTAACAGGGCTTGCTGGAAACACCATATATTTT. It encodes CASSVTGLAGNTIYF. Full variable domain (remainder filled in from reference TRBV5-1 and TRBJ1-3): KAGVTQTPRYLIKTRGQQVTLSCSPISGHRSVSWYQQTPGQGLQFLFEYFSETQRNKGNFPGRFSGRQFSNSRSEMNVSTLELGDSALYLCASSVTGLAGNTIYFGEGSWLTVV.

This clonotype was picked up one time. The chain has TRBV5-6 and TRBJ1-2; 7 bases align to TRBD1. Germline-derived CDR1 and CDR2 are SGHDT and YYEEEE. V dropped 4 bases and J dropped 10; count of bases not matched to a gene: 13. The CDR3 has 14 amino acids. The CDR3 bases are TGTGCCAGCAGCCGGACGGGGCGGGACAGCCCCTACACCTTC. Its protein is CASSRTGRDSPYTF.

Details on this clonotype: The junction does not match germline at one end; this may be a read error. The chain combines TRBV7-3 with TRBJ2-7, with 7 bases identical to TRBD2. The CDR3 consists of 17 residues. In germline, CDR1 is SGHTA, CDR2 FQGTGA. The CDR3 sequence: CASSQEWVASGSYEQYF. DNA of the CDR3: TGCGCCAGCAGCCAAGAATGGGTGGCTAGCGGCTCCTACGAGCAGTACTTC.

This chain joins TRBV6-5 and TRBJ1-2; weak D call: TRBD1 (5 bases). V was shortened by 7 bases and J by 6 bases, with 9 bases between the two germline ends. Germline CDR1 reads MNHEY; CDR2 reads SVGAGI. The CDR3 is 11 amino acids. The CDR3 DNA reads TGTGCCAGCACTCAGGGAAATGGCTACACCTTC. This translates into CASTQGNGYTF.

This clonotype came up a few times. The junction and the germline gene differ at one end; a read error may be behind it. V usage is TRBV7-8 and J usage is TRBJ1-1; D not resolved. The germline V gene has CDR1 SGHVS and CDR2 FQNEAQ. CDR3 length: 13 residues. The CDR3 DNA reads TGCGCCAGCAGCCAAGATACGGGCTCTGAAGCTTTCTTT. Translation: CASSQDTGSEAFF.

The rearrangement joins TRBV29-1 to TRBJ2-3; 8 nucleotides match TRBD2. This CDR3 comprises 15 residues. Germline trimming cut 1 base from V and 2 bases from J; bases unmatched to any gene: 5. Looked up from germline, CDR1 is SQVTM and CDR2 is ANQGSEA. For the CDR3, the DNA is TGCAGCGTTGAAGGGACGGGAGGGCTCACAGATACGCAGTATTTT. Translating gives CSVEGTGGLTDTQYF.

This clonotype came up many times. The V and J genes are TRBV10-3 and TRBJ1-1, with 9 bases identical to TRBD1. Germline CDR1 ENHRY, CDR2 SYGVKD. The V gene end was trimmed by 6 bases and the J gene end by 6 bases; junction bases not matched to a gene: 5. This CDR3 is 13 amino acids long. In nucleotides, the CDR3 is TGTGCCATCAGAAGACAGGGGGACGCTGAAGCTTTCTTT. Translation: CAIRRQGDAEAFF.

The chain uses TRBV6-2 or TRBV6-3 and TRBJ2-7, with D tentatively TRBD1 or TRBD2 (6 bases each). Germline V lookup: CDR1 MNHEY, CDR2 SVGEGT. This CDR3 has 11 residues. This chain's CDR3 is CARVGGGEQYF. As DNA, the CDR3 is TGTGCTAGGGTGGGGGGCGGGGAGCAGTACTTC.

This clonotype was seen just once. A much larger clonotype is one base distant, so this may be a read error. This chain joins TRBV7-3 and TRBJ2-7; TRBD1 matches at 9 bases. The CDR3 runs 15 residues. CDR1 and CDR2 from the germline V gene are SGHTA and FQGTGA. The CDR3 reads CACSRRQGDPYEQYF. The DNA for the CDR3 is TGTGCCTGCAGCAGACGACAGGGGGATCCCTACGAGCAGTACTTC.